A single count supports the clone carrying this TCR beta chain. Antigen: not known. V lost 5 bases and J lost 4; bases outside the gene matches: 7. The CDR3 runs 15 residues. Germline CDR1 is MDHEN and CDR2 is SYDVKM. This sample is part of a study of cytomegalovirus exposure and HLA in healthy donors. Study findings and constraints: The classifier was said to identify cytomegalovirus status with high specificity and sensitivity.

Sequenced by immunoSEQ multiplex PCR; TCRdb stores in-frame clones only, minus some. The data show 160,000 or so clones, 84% seen once. The V call is TRBV28, the J call TRBJ1-1; 10 bases align to TRBD1. Material: PBMCs. The TCR was taken from a man aged 25-40 years in good health and CMV-seropositive. The CDR3 nucleotides are TGTGCCAGCAGTCCCGACAGGGGGCAGAGCACTGAAGCTTTCTTT. It is translated as CASSPDRGQSTEAFF. Full variable domain (rest looked up from reference TRBV28 and TRBJ1-1): DVKVTQSSRYLVKRTGEKVFLECVQDMDHENMFWYRQDPGLGLRLIYFSYDVKMKEKGDIPEGYSVSREKKERFSLILESASTNQTSMYLCASSPDRGQSTEAFFGQGTRLTVV.